The clone carrying this T cell receptor beta chain was observed a handful of times. CDR3 size: 17 residues. V shed 4 bases, J shed 9 bases, and the junction held 14 bases outside the gene matches. CDR1 and CDR2 from the germline V gene are SGHTA and FQGNSA. The sample is drawn from a study of response to subunit inactivated influenza vaccine. TCRdb reprocessed the RT-PCR reads with MiXCR, giving one entry per CDR3 protein. The table records 450,000 to 550,000 distinct CDR3 sequences, 25% of them present only once. The chain is built from TRBV7-2 and TRBJ1-6, with 8 bases matching TRBD1. This sequence was found in a man in his fifties who received an inactivated influenza vaccine. Material: CD4+ T cells sorted from PBMCs, obtained more than 4 days after vaccination. The CDR3 region has the DNA TGTGCCAGCAGCTCGCCGTCAGGGGGCCCATACCGTTCACCCCTCCACTTT. It is translated as CASSSPSGGPYRSPLHF. The full variable domain, with the rest looked up from reference TRBV7-2 and TRBJ1-6, is GAGVSQSPSNKVTEKGKDVELRCDPISGHTALYWYRQSLGQGLEFLIYFQGNSAPDKSGLPSDRFSAERTGGSVSTLTIQRTQQEDSAVYLCASSSPSGGPYRSPLHFGNGTRLTVT.